What follows are 6 T cell receptor beta chains derived from one specimen sequenced in a study of blood T cell repertoires in COVID-19. Profiled with immunoSEQ multiplex PCR; TCRdb holds only in-frame clones, not every one. The sample shows about 98,000 clones, roughly nine tenths of them seen only once. Sequenced: peripheral blood. Every receptor here comes from a man aged 45-60 years with acute or convalescent COVID-19.

This chain links TRBV5-1 with TRBJ1-4, with 9 bases lining up with TRBD1. The CDR3 is 16 residues long. The V gene end was trimmed by 5 bases and the J gene end by 4 bases; junction bases not matched to a gene: 9. Germline V gives CDR1 SGHRS, CDR2 YFSETQ. In nucleotides, the CDR3 is TGCGCCAGCAGTTCGACACCGGGACAGGGTAATGAAAAACTGTTTTTT. It specifies CASSSTPGQGNEKLFF.

The V gene is TRBV4-1, the J gene TRBJ2-3, with 8 bases identical to TRBD2. After removal of 4 bases from V and 5 bases from J, the junction contained 8 bases not matched to a gene. Germline V gene lookup returns CDR1 MGHRA and CDR2 YSYEKL. The CDR3 sequence is 15 residues long. CDR3 amino acids: CASSPGEREQDTQYF. The CDR3 coding sequence is TGCGCCAGCAGCCCTGGAGAGCGGGAGCAAGATACGCAGTATTTT.

The chain recombines TRBV27 with TRBJ2-7; D perhaps matches TRBD2 (5 bases). V gave up 2 bases and J gave up 0 bases, with 8 bases separating them. Germline V gene lookup returns CDR1 MNHEY and CDR2 SMNVEV (reference sequence). The CDR3 sequence is 14 residues long. CDR3 residues: CASSLRESSYEQYF. As DNA, the CDR3 is TGTGCCAGCAGTTTAAGGGAGTCCTCCTACGAGCAGTACTTC.

The rearrangement links TRBV3-1 (or the pseudogene TRBV3-2) to TRBJ1-2; 9 bases are shared with TRBD1. V trimming: 0 bases; J trimming: 3 bases; junction bases outside the gene matches: 11. Germline CDR1 and CDR2: LGHDT and YNNKEL (reference sequence). The CDR3 length is 18 residues. The CDR3 DNA reads TGTGCCAGCAGCCAAGACCCGAGGACAGGGGCGCTGGACTATGGCTACACCTTC. Amino acids: CASSQDPRTGALDYGYTF.

The rearrangement joins TRBV5-1 to TRBJ2-1; TRBD1 matches 7 bases. Germline-derived CDR1 and CDR2 are SGHRS and YFSETQ. The CDR3 is 14 residues long. The V gene end was trimmed by 3 bases and the J gene end by 4 bases; junction bases not matched to a gene: 4. The CDR3 loop reads CASSSGQLYNEQFF. The DNA for the CDR3 is TGCGCCAGCAGCTCGGGACAGCTGTACAATGAGCAGTTCTTC.

The chain carries TRBV6-5 and TRBJ2-7, with 9 bases fitting TRBD2. Germline assignment: CDR1 MNHEY and CDR2 SVGAGI. Unmatched junction bases numbered 11, after V lost 7 bases and J lost 7 bases. The CDR3 is made up of 14 amino acids. CDR3 sequence reads: CASNQLAGAEEQYF. CDR3 DNA sequence: TGTGCCAGCAACCAACTAGCGGGTGCAGAGGAGCAGTACTTC.